This passage covers 19 T cell receptor beta chains from one sample sequenced in a study of blood T cell repertoires in COVID-19. The assay was immunoSEQ multiplex PCR, and TCRdb's table has in-frame clones only and misses some. The table shows about 200,000 clones, with 85% to 90% occurring only once. Material: peripheral blood. Source of these receptors: a man younger than 30 with active or convalescent COVID-19.

The CDR3 nucleotides read TGTGCCAGCAGCCTCTATGAGGGTCCTGCGTCCGGGGAGCTGTTTTTT. Translating it yields CASSLYEGPASGELFF. This sequence joins TRBV5-5 and TRBJ2-2, with D possibly matching TRBD2 (5 bases). CDR1 and CDR2 (germline): SGHKS, YYEKEE (reference sequence). V lost 4 bases to trimming and J lost 6 bases, with 19 bases between them. The CDR3 sequence is 16 residues long.

The chain recombines TRBV19 with TRBJ2-2; tentative D call: TRBD1 (7 bases). CDR3 length: 17 amino acids. The V and J ends lost 1 base and 4 bases respectively, with 16 bases between them. Germline assignment: CDR1 LNHDA and CDR2 SQIVND (reference sequence). The CDR3 sequence is CASSIARRGPSTGELFF. DNA for the CDR3: TGTGCCAGTAGTATAGCTCGGAGGGGGCCTAGCACCGGGGAGCTGTTTTTT.

The V call is TRBV5-1, the J call TRBJ2-1; maybe TRBD2 (6 bases). Germline CDR1 SGHRS, CDR2 YFSETQ. The CDR3 runs to 14 residues. Trimming took off 4 bases at V and 7 bases at J, with 15 bases between the two ends. The chain's CDR3 is CASSSSGVGNEQFF. The CDR3 nucleotides read TGCGCCAGCAGCAGTAGCGGTGTCGGGAATGAGCAGTTCTTC.

The chain uses TRBV25-1 and TRBJ1-1; the D gene is possibly TRBD1 (5 bases). Trimming pared 3 bases from V and 3 bases from J, leaving 14 bases between. The CDR3 is made up of 15 amino acids. Germline V CDR1 and CDR2: MGHDK, SYGVNS. The CDR3 sequence is CASSDTGSGDTEAFF. CDR3 coding DNA: TGTGCCAGCAGTGATACGGGCTCGGGGGACACTGAAGCTTTCTTT.

The chain combines TRBV5-6 with TRBJ1-5; D is undetermined. Trimming shortened V by 2 bases and J by 6 bases, and 9 bases separated the two germline ends. Germline values: CDR1 SGHDT, CDR2 YYEEEE. The CDR3 totals 13 residues. CDR3 nucleotides: TGTGCCAGCAGCTTATCCCCCGGTCAGCCCCAGCATTTT. The encoded protein is CASSLSPGQPQHF.

The rearrangement uses TRBV6-5 and TRBJ1-2; the D gene is possibly TRBD1 (6 bases). Germline-derived CDR1 and CDR2 are MNHEY and SVGAGI. CDR3 length: 13 residues. Trimming took 10 bases from V and 4 from J, leaving 16 bases between them. CDR3 nucleotides: TGTGCCACCAAGCGACAGGCCTCCTATGGCTACACCTTC. Its protein product is CATKRQASYGYTF.

This clone was counted once. V and J are TRBV5-1 and TRBJ2-2; no definite D call. The CDR3 extends over 13 amino acids. The V end lost 0 bases, the J end lost 7 bases, and 7 bases lay between the germline ends. CDR1 and CDR2 from the germline V gene are SGHRS and YFSETQ. Here the CDR3 DNA reads TGCGCCAGCAGCTTGGCGCGAAACGGGGAGCTGTTTTTT. This gives the protein CASSLARNGELFF. Based on the CDR3 plus reference TRBV5-1 and TRBJ2-2, the full variable domain is KAGVTQTPRYLIKTRGQQVTLSCSPISGHRSVSWYQQTPGQGLQFLFEYFSETQRNKGNFPGRFSGRQFSNSRSEMNVSTLELGDSALYLCASSLARNGELFFGEGSRLTVL.

CDR3 in DNA: TGTGCCAGCAGCCTCGGGGGGGGCAGAAACACTGAAGCTTTCTTT. Translating it yields CASSLGGGRNTEAFF. The rearrangement uses TRBV7-2 and TRBJ1-1, with D perhaps TRBD1 (6 bases). Trimming took 5 bases from V and 2 from J, leaving 15 bases between them. The CDR3 is made up of 15 amino acids. Germline loops: CDR1 SGHTA, CDR2 FQGNSA.

The CDR3, as DNA: TGTGCCAGCCGGACAGGGACTAGCGGGAGCGGGGAGCAGTACTTC. Amino acids: CASRTGTSGSGEQYF. The genes are TRBV6-5 and TRBJ2-7; 14 bases match TRBD2. The CDR3 has 15 amino acids. CDR1 and CDR2 (germline): MNHEY, SVGAGI. The ends lost 8 bases at V and 7 bases at J; junction bases unmatched: 10.

The chain combines TRBV9 with TRBJ1-1; D unresolved. This CDR3 is built from 15 residues. The V end lost 0 bases, the J end lost 1 base, and 10 bases lay between the germline ends. CDR1 and CDR2 from the germline V gene are SGDLS and YYNGEE. The CDR3 sequence: CASSVDSTPNTEAFF. The CDR3 coding sequence is TGTGCCAGCAGCGTAGATAGCACTCCGAACACTGAAGCTTTCTTT.

This clone was seen a handful of times. The genes are TRBV6-5 and TRBJ1-5; TRBD1 aligns across 9 bases. CDR3 length: 15 amino acids. Trimming took 7 bases from V and 3 from J; bases not matched to a gene: 7. Germline-derived CDR1 and CDR2 are MNHEY and SVGAGI. The CDR3, as DNA: TGTGCCAGCACCGTAAGGACAGGGGCCAATCAGCCCCAGCATTTT. It is translated as CASTVRTGANQPQHF.

This chain joins TRBV27 and TRBJ1-1, with D maybe TRBD1 (5 bases). Germline V gives CDR1 MNHEY, CDR2 SMNVEV (reference sequence). The V end was cut by 5 bases, the J end by 0 bases, with 13 bases between. The CDR3 sequence is 15 residues long. The CDR3 region is CASSPRVLVNTEAFF. The CDR3 coding sequence is TGTGCCAGCAGTCCCAGGGTATTGGTGAACACTGAAGCTTTCTTT.

The V gene is TRBV25-1, the J gene TRBJ2-2; D ambiguous. This CDR3 is built from 13 residues. CDR1 MGHDK and CDR2 SYGVNS come from the germline V gene. Trimming stripped 11 bases from V and 2 bases from J, with 12 bases between. Written as DNA, the CDR3 is TGTGCCGTAAGAGAATTAAACACCGGGGAGCTGTTTTTT. It is translated as CAVRELNTGELFF.

The chain is built from TRBV19 and TRBJ2-3; D may be TRBD2 (6 bases). The CDR3 is 13 amino acids. V was clipped by 7 bases and J by 7 bases, with 15 bases between them. CDR1 LNHDA and CDR2 SQIVND come from the germline V gene (reference sequence). The CDR3 loop reads CASTQLGGNTQYF. The CDR3 nucleotides read TGTGCCAGTACCCAACTCGGGGGTAATACGCAGTATTTT.

This clone has just a few counts. The chain joins TRBV19 to TRBJ2-5, with D uncertain. CDR1 and CDR2 (germline): LNHDA, SQIVND (reference sequence). This CDR3 is built from 10 residues. V was pared by 8 bases and J by 9 bases, with 10 bases between. CDR3 loop: CASGPSAQYF. Written as DNA, the CDR3 is TGTGCCAGTGGCCCATCAGCCCAGTACTTC.

The chain joins TRBV29-1 to TRBJ1-2, with TRBD1 matching 7 bases. Germline V gives CDR1 SQVTM, CDR2 ANQGSEA. The CDR3 runs 14 residues. V was clipped by 2 bases and J by 3 bases; unmatched bases: 6. The CDR3 protein is CSVESRGAHYGYTF. CDR3 coding DNA: TGCAGCGTTGAATCCAGGGGGGCTCACTATGGCTACACCTTC.

The J gene is TRBJ2-3, the V gene TRBV25-1, with a possible D match to TRBD2 (6 bases). The CDR3 is 16 amino acids. Trimming left V 1 base short and J 1 base short, with 12 bases between. Per the germline V gene, CDR1 is MGHDK and CDR2 is SYGVNS. In DNA form, the CDR3 reads TGTGCCAGCAGTGAATCCATGCGGGGAGGCACAGATACGCAGTATTTT. Amino acids: CASSESMRGGTDTQYF.

This chain joins TRBV27 and TRBJ2-7, with D possibly being TRBD2 (6 bases). V was clipped by 1 base and J by 3 bases, with 7 bases between them. There are 13 residues in the CDR3. Germline loops: CDR1 MNHEY, CDR2 SMNVEV (reference sequence). The CDR3 loop is CASSLWGDYEQYF. CDR3 nucleotide sequence: TGTGCCAGCAGTTTATGGGGGGACTACGAGCAGTACTTC.

The chain joins TRBV5-5 to TRBJ2-7, with TRBD2 identical over 8 bases. The germline V gene has CDR1 SGHKS and CDR2 YYEKEE (reference sequence). The CDR3 contains 15 residues. V shed 0 bases, J shed 3 bases, and the junction held 5 bases outside the gene matches. The CDR3 DNA follows: TGTGCCAGCAGCTTGGCGGGGGGGGCCGACTACGAGCAGTACTTC. This codes for CASSLAGGADYEQYF.